Listed here are 15 T cell receptor beta chains from one sample, sequenced in a study of T cell responses to AZD1222 COVID-19 vaccine. The data were produced by immunoSEQ multiplex PCR, yet TCRdb's version contains in-frame clones alone and is incomplete. Of 150,000 to 200,000 clones detected, 87% appear once; the ten largest clones hold 2% to 3%. The material was peripheral blood, obtained on day 0 of AZD1222 vaccination. All receptors derive from an adult in good health.

V and J are TRBV28 and TRBJ1-2; TRBD1 aligns across 9 bases. This CDR3 has 15 residues. With V trimmed by 6 bases and J by 5 bases, 10 bases remained unmatched. Germline V gene lookup returns CDR1 MDHEN and CDR2 SYDVKM. The CDR3 sequence: CASRPTGGRIYGYTF. As DNA, the CDR3 is TGTGCCAGCAGGCCAACAGGGGGCAGAATTTATGGCTACACCTTC.

This sequence joins TRBV6-4 and TRBJ2-2, with D possibly being TRBD2 (6 bases). The CDR3 covers 17 residues. CDR1 MRHNA and CDR2 SNTAGT come from the germline V gene. The germline V and J ends were trimmed by 2 bases and 6 bases, with 19 bases remaining between them. The CDR3 is CASSDNLGGESAGELFF. CDR3 coding DNA: TGTGCCAGCAGTGACAATTTGGGGGGAGAATCCGCCGGGGAGCTGTTTTTT.

As for this clone: This same CDR3 is encoded by further DNA sequences in the sample. The chain recombines TRBV6-5 with TRBJ1-1; D gene ambiguous. The CDR3 is 15 amino acids. Germline V CDR1 and CDR2: MNHEY, SVGAGI. V was cut by 0 bases and J by 1 base, with 9 bases left in between. CDR3 bases: TGTGCCAGCAGTTACTCGAGGGTAGGGAACACTGAAGCTTTCTTT. The encoded protein is CASSYSRVGNTEAFF.

The chain employs TRBV19 and TRBJ1-5, with a possible D match to TRBD1 (5 bases). This CDR3 has 15 residues. Germline V gene data show CDR1 as LNHDA and CDR2 as SQIVND (reference sequence). V lost 5 bases and J 4 bases, leaving 15 bases between the germline ends. CDR3 DNA sequence: TGTGCCAGTAGTGTTTTGGGGGATACGAATCAGCCCCAGCATTTT. This encodes CASSVLGDTNQPQHF.

The genes are TRBV21-1 and TRBJ2-7. TRBV21-1 corresponds to a pseudogene. CDR3 length equals 13 residues. In DNA, the CDR3 is TGTGCCAGCAGCAAAGAAAGCAGACACGAGCAGTACTTC. This translates into CASSKESRHEQYF.

The V gene is TRBV27, the J gene TRBJ1-2, with 7 bases that match TRBD1. From germline, CDR1 is MNHEY and CDR2 SMNVEV (reference sequence). J lost 5 bases, V lost 2 bases, and 14 bases had no gene match. This CDR3 is built from 17 residues. The CDR3 region has the DNA TGTGCCAGCAGTTTACGACGGGACAGCGTATTTGGATATGGCTACACCTTC. Its translation is CASSLRRDSVFGYGYTF.

V usage is TRBV28 and J usage is TRBJ2-7; 9 bases are shared with TRBD2. Germline V CDR1 and CDR2: MDHEN, SYDVKM. CDR3 size: 12 residues. V trimming: 8 bases; J trimming: 5 bases; junction bases outside the gene matches: 4. CDR3 DNA: TGTGCCAGCCGGCTAGCGGGAAACGAGCAGTACTTC. Protein: CASRLAGNEQYF. Together with reference TRBV28 and TRBJ2-7, the CDR3 gives the full variable domain: DVKVTQSSRYLVKRTGEKVFLECVQDMDHENMFWYRQDPGLGLRLIYFSYDVKMKEKGDIPEGYSVSREKKERFSLILESASTNQTSMYLCASRLAGNEQYFGPGTRLTVT.

The gene calls are TRBV28 and TRBJ1-5; D perhaps matches TRBD1 (6 bases). The CDR3 runs 14 residues. CDR1 and CDR2 from the germline V gene are MDHEN and SYDVKM. Trimming left V 7 bases short and J 2 bases short, with 12 bases between. The CDR3 region has the DNA TGTGCCAGCATAGGGGGGAAGCGCAATCAGCCCCAGCATTTT. Amino acid sequence: CASIGGKRNQPQHF.

The chain joins TRBV5-1 to TRBJ1-1; 7 bases line up with TRBD1. Losses at the gene ends were 5 bases for V and 9 bases for J; bases not matched to a gene: 13. CDR1 and CDR2 from the germline V gene are SGHRS and YFSETQ. The CDR3 runs 14 residues. CDR3 nucleotide sequence: TGCGCCAGCAGGTTACAAGCAGGGACAGACAAAGCTTTCTTT. Amino acid sequence: CASRLQAGTDKAFF.

The V gene is TRBV18, the J gene TRBJ2-1; 9 positions match TRBD2. The CDR3 covers 17 residues. The trim removed 6 bases at V and 5 bases at J, leaving 14 bases unmatched. Looked up from germline, CDR1 is KGHSH and CDR2 is LQKENI. The CDR3 here is CASSLNTPTSGDNEQFF. DNA for the CDR3: TGTGCCAGCTCGCTGAACACCCCGACTAGCGGAGACAATGAGCAGTTCTTC.

The chain has TRBV5-4 and TRBJ2-2; D is unresolved. The CDR3 is made up of 14 amino acids. Germline V gives CDR1 SGHNT, CDR2 YYREEE (reference sequence). The V end lost 0 bases, the J end lost 4 bases, and 7 bases lay between the germline ends. CDR3 amino acids: CASSLDSLTGELFF. The CDR3 DNA reads as TGTGCCAGCAGCTTGGACAGCCTCACCGGGGAGCTGTTTTTT. Full variable domain (missing parts from reference TRBV5-4 and TRBJ2-2): ETGVTQSPTHLIKTRGQQVTLRCSSQSGHNTVSWYQQALGQGPQFIFQYYREEENGRGNFPPRFSGLQFPNYSSELNVNALELDDSALYLCASSLDSLTGELFFGEGSRLTVL.

The gene calls are TRBV2 and TRBJ2-1, with TRBD2 as a possible D gene (5 bases). Between the trimmed V and J ends, which lost 3 bases and 6 bases, there was a span of 12 bases. Germline V gene sequence: CDR1 SNHLY, CDR2 FYNNEI. The CDR3 consists of 14 residues. CDR3 sequence reads: CASSDLYEGNEQFF. The DNA of the CDR3 is TGTGCCAGCAGTGACCTTTATGAGGGCAATGAGCAGTTCTTC.

The V and J genes are TRBV20-1 and TRBJ1-5; D uncertain. CDR3 length: 15 amino acids. Trimming shortened V by 3 bases and J by 0 bases, and 12 bases separated the two germline ends. CDR1 and CDR2 from the germline V gene are DFQATT and SNEGSKA (reference sequence). DNA for the CDR3: TGCAGTGCTAGTTTGTCCGGAAATAGCAATCAGCCCCAGCATTTT. Amino acid sequence: CSASLSGNSNQPQHF.

The rearrangement uses TRBV3-1 (or the pseudogene TRBV3-2) and TRBJ2-1; 10 positions agree with TRBD2. Per the germline V gene, CDR1 is LGHDT and CDR2 is YNNKEL (reference sequence). The CDR3 runs 15 residues. Trimming at V came to 2 bases and at J to 2 bases, leaving 0 bases not matched to a gene. CDR3 DNA sequence: TGTGCCAGCAGCCAACTAGCGGGAGCCTACAATGAGCAGTTCTTC. Its protein is CASSQLAGAYNEQFF.

This rearrangement joins TRBV9 to TRBJ1-6; the match to TRBD1 covers 9 bases. This CDR3 has 15 amino acids. J was trimmed by 7 bases and V by 3 bases; bases with no gene match: 5. Germline CDR1 is SGDLS and CDR2 is YYNGEE. CDR3 protein: CASSGDRAGNSPLHF. The DNA for the CDR3 is TGTGCCAGCAGCGGGGACAGGGCGGGCAATTCACCCCTCCACTTT.